This T cell receptor (beta chain) was sequenced for a study of cytomegalovirus exposure and HLA in healthy donors. Study-level findings and limits: As immune exposure information, only CMV serostatus was available. Some segments of the V type, notably TRBV6-2 and TRBV6-3, were excluded as indistinguishable. Links to common viral pathogens appeared, in a later analysis, for several of the most significant clusters. The likely explanation for a cluster of highly shared sequence variants was sequencing artifact.

PCR involved 60 Vbeta and 13 Jbeta primers. This table comes from immunoSEQ multiplex PCR, and its TCRdb copy is limited to in-frame clones, with some not included. The table includes around 99,000 clones, 76% detected once. CDR3 length equals 15 residues. J lost 2 bases, V lost 3 bases, and 5 bases had no gene match. CDR1 is SGHRS, CDR2 YFSETQ, per germline. About this clone itself: Its matching antigen is unknown.

This clonotype was obtained from a man between 18 and 29 years old in good health and CMV-seronegative. Sequencing was done on a sample of PBMCs. The gene calls are TRBV5-1 and TRBJ2-1; 7 nucleotides line up with TRBD2. As DNA, the CDR3 is TGCGCCAGCAGCTGGGGCGCGGGGGCCTACAATGAGCAGTTCTTC. The encoded protein is CASSWGAGAYNEQFF.